Following are 21 T cell receptor beta chains from one sample sequenced in a study of T cell changes during pregnancy in multiple sclerosis. TCRdb keeps only in-frame clones here, not all; method: immunoSEQ multiplex PCR. The table includes some 57,000 clones, approximately 90% detected once. The sequencing here drew on CD4+ T cells from peripheral blood mononuclear cells, taken in the first trimester of pregnancy. Receptor source: a female donor with multiple sclerosis, enrolled in a pregnancy study.

The rearrangement links TRBV5-5 to TRBJ2-1; possible D gene TRBD2, 6 bases. CDR1 and CDR2 from the germline V gene are SGHKS and YYEKEE (reference sequence). V was trimmed by 4 bases and J by 7 bases, leaving 12 bases between them. The CDR3 loop spans 13 amino acids. In nucleotides, the CDR3 is TGTGCCAGCAGCCCGGGAGTCAGGAATGAGCAGTTCTTC. It codes for CASSPGVRNEQFF.

The rearrangement joins TRBV18 to TRBJ2-1; 9 nucleotides match TRBD1. The germline gives CDR1 KGHSH, CDR2 LQKENI. Trimming cost V 6 bases and J 8 bases; bases outside gene matches: 8. CDR3 size: 14 residues. CDR3 in amino acids: CASSAGTGWDEQFF. As DNA, the CDR3 is TGTGCCAGCTCCGCCGGGACAGGGTGGGATGAGCAGTTCTTC.

This chain connects TRBV27 to TRBJ2-7; tentatively, D is TRBD2 (9 bases). In germline, CDR1 is MNHEY, CDR2 SMNVEV (reference sequence). Between the trimmed V and J ends, which lost 6 bases and 3 bases, there was a span of 30 bases. This CDR3 is built from 19 residues. CDR3 protein: CASRQGGRGLAGRSYEQYF. CDR3 DNA sequence: TGTGCCAGCAGACAGGGGGGGAGGGGGCTAGCGGGGAGAAGCTACGAGCAGTACTTC.

The chain employs TRBV19 and TRBJ1-2; 7 bases match TRBD1. The length of the CDR3 is 12 residues. Per germline, CDR1 LNHDA and CDR2 SQIVND (reference sequence). V lost 7 bases and J lost 7; bases outside the gene matches: 6. The CDR3 DNA reads TGTGCCAGTAAAGGGACAGCCTTTGGCTACACCTTC. Translation gives CASKGTAFGYTF.

This chain links TRBV18 with TRBJ1-2; 8 bases are a match to TRBD1. V shed 2 bases, J shed 8 bases, and the junction held 7 bases outside the gene matches. This CDR3 has 14 residues. The germline gives CDR1 KGHSH, CDR2 LQKENI. The CDR3, as DNA: TGTGCCAGCTCACCAGGGACAGGTATACAAGGCTACACCTTC. Protein product: CASSPGTGIQGYTF.

The chain links TRBV19 to TRBJ2-1, with 15 bases fitting TRBD2. This CDR3 has 17 amino acids. Germline lookup yields CDR1 LNHDA and CDR2 SQIVND (reference sequence). J was trimmed by 4 bases and V by 5 bases; bases with no gene match: 6. CDR3 DNA: TGTGCCAGTAGTCCGGGGACTAGCGGGGGGTTATACAATGAGCAGTTCTTC. Amino acid sequence: CASSPGTSGGLYNEQFF.

The chain joins TRBV18 to TRBJ2-7, with TRBD2 matching over 12 bases. This CDR3 has 17 amino acids. The junction had 10 bases not matched to a gene; V was cut back by 3 bases and J by 4 bases. Germline values: CDR1 KGHSH, CDR2 LQKENI. CDR3 in amino acids: CASSPLAGGTELYEQYF. Here the CDR3 DNA reads TGTGCCAGCTCACCCCTAGCGGGGGGGACAGAATTGTACGAGCAGTACTTC.

The chain is built from TRBV11-2 and TRBJ2-5; tentative D call: TRBD2 (6 bases). This CDR3 has 16 amino acids. V was cut by 1 base and J by 5 bases, with 17 bases left in between. Germline-derived CDR1 and CDR2 are SGHAT and FQNNGV. The CDR3: CASSLGRGRADETQYF. As DNA, the CDR3 is TGTGCCAGCAGCTTAGGGCGGGGCAGGGCGGACGAGACCCAGTACTTC.

This clone was counted once. The J gene is TRBJ1-1, the V gene TRBV5-4; no definite D call. Germline CDR1 reads SGHNT; CDR2 reads YYREEE (reference sequence). The V end was cut by 0 bases, the J end by 8 bases, with 8 bases between. The CDR3 totals 12 residues. CDR3 in amino acids: CASSLEPEEAFF. In nucleotides, the CDR3 is TGTGCCAGCAGCTTGGAGCCTGAGGAAGCTTTCTTT.

The chain has TRBV4-3 and TRBJ2-1, with a tentative D call TRBD1 (5 bases). There are 16 residues in the CDR3. V lost 1 base and J lost 4, with 14 bases in between. Germline CDR1 LGHNA, CDR2 YSLEER. The CDR3 spells CASSQAAGILYNEQFF. The DNA for the CDR3 is TGCGCCAGCAGCCAAGCTGCAGGGATACTTTACAATGAGCAGTTCTTC.

J is TRBJ1-6 and V is TRBV6-1; the D gene is possibly TRBD1 (5 bases). Germline assignment: CDR1 MNHNS and CDR2 SASEGT. Trimming shortened V by 7 bases and J by 9 bases, and 10 bases separated the two germline ends. This CDR3 comprises 12 residues. The DNA for the CDR3 is TGTGCCAGCACACCGGGGGTTTCACCCCTCCACTTT. It specifies CASTPGVSPLHF.

The rearrangement joins TRBV6-1 to TRBJ1-3, with D possibly matching TRBD1 (6 bases). CDR1 and CDR2 (germline): MNHNS, SASEGT. With 6 bases removed from V and 3 bases from J, the gap between germline ends came to 9 bases. The CDR3 contains 13 residues. The CDR3 loop is CASRGGYGNTIYF. CDR3 DNA sequence: TGTGCCAGCAGAGGGGGTTATGGAAACACCATATATTTT.

V is TRBV18 and J is TRBJ2-4, with D maybe TRBD1 (5 bases). This CDR3 has 15 residues. Germline V gene sequence: CDR1 KGHSH, CDR2 LQKENI. V gave up 2 bases and J gave up 0 bases, with 8 bases separating them. The CDR3 DNA follows: TGTGCCAGCTCACCAGTAACAGGAGCCAAAAACATTCAGTACTTC. Protein product: CASSPVTGAKNIQYF.

The chain couples TRBV7-3 to TRBJ2-7; unclear D gene. The germline V gene has CDR1 SGHTA and CDR2 FQGTGA. The CDR3 consists of 12 residues. V was clipped by 2 bases and J by 6 bases, with 8 bases between them. Here the CDR3 reads CASSLPPGEQYF. The CDR3 nucleotides read TGTGCCAGCAGCTTACCTCCAGGCGAGCAGTACTTC.

The chain uses TRBV2 and TRBJ1-1, with D maybe TRBD1 (5 bases). V lost 7 bases, J lost 4 bases, and 13 bases lay in between. CDR3 length: 13 amino acids. Per the germline V gene, CDR1 is SNHLY and CDR2 is FYNNEI. CDR3 nucleotide sequence: TGTGCCAGCATCCGGGCCCAGGGCACTGAAGCTTTCTTT. Translated: CASIRAQGTEAFF.

The rearrangement links TRBV5-4 to TRBJ1-2; 9 positions match TRBD1. This CDR3 spans 14 amino acids. V shed 6 bases and J 2 bases; nucleotides not matched to a gene: 5. CDR1 is SGHNT, CDR2 YYREEE, per germline (reference sequence). The CDR3 region is CASMLGTGNYGYTF. In DNA form, the CDR3 reads TGTGCCAGCATGCTAGGGACAGGGAACTATGGCTACACCTTC.

The gene calls are TRBV6-1 and TRBJ1-1; TRBD1 might be the D (5 bases). This CDR3 spans 13 amino acids. Germline-derived CDR1 and CDR2 are MNHNS and SASEGT. V lost 6 bases, J lost 0 bases, and 8 bases lay in between. The chain's CDR3 is CASRRQMNTEAFF. The CDR3 bases are TGTGCCAGCAGGAGACAGATGAACACTGAAGCTTTCTTT.

This CDR3 is CASRLTPGSGGYNEQFF. CDR3 sequence (DNA): TGTGCCAGCCGACTTACCCCAGGCAGCGGGGGGTACAATGAGCAGTTCTTC. J is TRBJ2-1 and V is TRBV7-2, with 9 positions matching TRBD2. Looked up from germline, CDR1 is SGHTA and CDR2 is FQGNSA. This CDR3 comprises 17 residues. J gave up 4 bases and V 8 bases, and 15 bases lay outside the gene matches.

This clone was detected once. Distinct nucleotide sequences in the sample also encode this CDR3. The V gene is TRBV6-6, the J gene TRBJ1-1, with TRBD1 matching 7 bases. CDR3 length: 15 residues. With V trimmed by 0 bases and J by 1 base, 2 bases remained unmatched. Germline V gene data show CDR1 as MNHNY and CDR2 as SVGAGI (reference sequence). CDR3 residues: CASSYSRQGNTEAFF. The CDR3 DNA is TGTGCCAGCAGTTACTCCCGACAGGGGAACACTGAAGCTTTCTTT.

This sequence joins TRBV11-2 and TRBJ2-7, with no clear D. V lost 3 bases and J 4 bases, leaving 7 bases between the germline ends. The germline V gene encodes CDR1 SGHAT and CDR2 FQNNGV. The CDR3 runs to 12 residues. The CDR3 region is CASSFIRYEQYF. The CDR3 nucleotides read TGTGCCAGCAGCTTCATCAGATACGAGCAGTACTTC.

V and J are TRBV11-2 and TRBJ2-5; TRBD2 matches at 8 bases. V shed 2 bases, J shed 4 bases, and the junction held 3 bases outside the gene matches. Germline-derived CDR1 and CDR2 are SGHAT and FQNNGV. This CDR3 is 14 amino acids long. The CDR3 protein is CASSLSGGRETQYF. In nucleotides, the CDR3 is TGTGCCAGCAGCTTATCGGGGGGGCGAGAGACCCAGTACTTC.